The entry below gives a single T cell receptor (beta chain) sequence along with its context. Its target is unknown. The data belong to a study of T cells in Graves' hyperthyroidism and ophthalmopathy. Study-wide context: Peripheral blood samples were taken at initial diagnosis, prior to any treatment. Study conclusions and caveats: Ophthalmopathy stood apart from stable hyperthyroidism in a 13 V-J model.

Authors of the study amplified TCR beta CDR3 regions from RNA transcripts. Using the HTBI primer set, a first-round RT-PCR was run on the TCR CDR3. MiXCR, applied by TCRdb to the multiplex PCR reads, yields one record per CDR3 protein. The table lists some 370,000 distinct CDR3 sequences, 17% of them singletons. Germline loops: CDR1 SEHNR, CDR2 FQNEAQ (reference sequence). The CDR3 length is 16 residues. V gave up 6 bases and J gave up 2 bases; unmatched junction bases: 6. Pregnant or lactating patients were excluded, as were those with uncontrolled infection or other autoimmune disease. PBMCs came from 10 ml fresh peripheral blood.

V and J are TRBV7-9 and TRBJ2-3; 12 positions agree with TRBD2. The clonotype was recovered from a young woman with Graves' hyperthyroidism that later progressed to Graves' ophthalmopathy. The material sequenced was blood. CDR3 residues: CASRELAGGPTDTQYF. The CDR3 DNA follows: TGTGCCAGCAGAGAGCTAGCGGGGGGGCCCACAGATACGCAGTATTTT.